Described below is a single T cell receptor (beta chain) sequence and its context. This entry comes from a study of blood T cell repertoires in COVID-19. Background on the study: From T cells, B-cell-depleted T cells, or PBMCs came the material, which was cDNA or gDNA.

TCRdb's copy holds only in-frame clones and misses some; the assay was immunoSEQ multiplex PCR. This table has around 180,000 clones, roughly four fifths appearing once. Germline values: CDR1 SGHDN, CDR2 FVKESK. This CDR3 spans 13 amino acids. Trimming took off 1 base at V and 3 bases at J, with 6 bases between the two ends. The source material was PBMCs or T cells enriched from blood (not recorded which). The chain carries TRBV14 and TRBJ1-1; D is uncertain. The clonotype originates from a man in his forties or fifties who had recovered from COVID-19. CDR3 protein: CASSQARYTEAFF. In DNA, the CDR3 is TGTGCCAGCAGCCAAGCCCGTTACACTGAAGCTTTCTTT.